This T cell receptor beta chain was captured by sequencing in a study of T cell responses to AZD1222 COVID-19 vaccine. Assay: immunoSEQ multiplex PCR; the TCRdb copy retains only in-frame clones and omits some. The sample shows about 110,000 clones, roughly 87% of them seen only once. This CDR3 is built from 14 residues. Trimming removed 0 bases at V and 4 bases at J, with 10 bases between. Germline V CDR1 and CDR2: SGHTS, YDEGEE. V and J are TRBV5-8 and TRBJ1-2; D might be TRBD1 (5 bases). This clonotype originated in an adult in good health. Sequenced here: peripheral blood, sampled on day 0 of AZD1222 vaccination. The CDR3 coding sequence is TGTGCCAGCAGCTTGGGTCAGGGAAGCTATGGCTACACCTTC. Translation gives CASSLGQGSYGYTF.